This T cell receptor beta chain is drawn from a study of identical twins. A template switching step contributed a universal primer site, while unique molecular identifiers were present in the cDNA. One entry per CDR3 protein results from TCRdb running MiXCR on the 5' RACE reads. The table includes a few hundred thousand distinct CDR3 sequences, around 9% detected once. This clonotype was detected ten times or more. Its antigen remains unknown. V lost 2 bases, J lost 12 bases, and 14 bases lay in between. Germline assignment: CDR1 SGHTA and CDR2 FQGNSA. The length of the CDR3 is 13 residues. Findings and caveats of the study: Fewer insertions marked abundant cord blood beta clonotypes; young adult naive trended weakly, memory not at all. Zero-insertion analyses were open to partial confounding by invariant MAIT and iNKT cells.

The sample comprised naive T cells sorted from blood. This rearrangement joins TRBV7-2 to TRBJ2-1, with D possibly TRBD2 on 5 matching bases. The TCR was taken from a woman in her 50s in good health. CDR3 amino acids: CASSLSFSGWQFF. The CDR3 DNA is TGTGCCAGCAGCTTAAGTTTTTCGGGGTGGCAGTTCTTC. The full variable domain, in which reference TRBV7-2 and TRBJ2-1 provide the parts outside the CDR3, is GAGVSQSPSNKVTEKGKDVELRCDPISGHTALYWYRQSLGQGLEFLIYFQGNSAPDKSGLPSDRFSAERTGGSVSTLTIQRTQQEDSAVYLCASSLSFSGWQFFGPGTRLTVL.